Listed below are T cell receptor beta chains from one sample, sequenced in a study of technical replicates of blood from a handful of donors. Sequencing used immunoSEQ multiplex PCR; TCRdb keeps in-frame clones, though not all of them. This sample has around 79,000 clones; approximately 94% occur once, and the top ten carry approximately 0.39%. The sequenced material came from T cells isolated from PBMCs. These receptors were taken from a human donor in good health. CDR3s include the opening cysteine and the closing phenylalanine or tryptophan. Fields, in order: D gene, clone size, V gene, J gene, CDR3 DNA, CDR3 protein. A D gene is named only where the DNA matches it firmly. Size tells how often a clone was seen (once, few, many) or the class of an expanded clone, and some rows leave it out.

TRBD1	-	TRBV7-6	TRBJ2-7	TGTGCCAGCAGCTTAGGTACAGGGGACAACGAGCAGTACTTC	CASSLGTGDNEQYF
TRBD2	-	TRBV4-3	TRBJ2-1	TGCGCCAGCAGCCAAGTCCATACTAGCGGGTTCTATGAGCAGTTCTTC	CASSQVHTSGFYEQFF
TRBD2	-	TRBV5-1	TRBJ2-1	TGCGCCAGCAGCCCTAGGGCTAGCGGGTCGGATGAGCAGTTCTTC	CASSPRASGSDEQFF
-	-	TRBV19	TRBJ1-1	TGTGCCAGTAGTTACACCAGTATAACTGAAGCTTTCTTT	CASSYTSITEAFF
-	-	TRBV30	TRBJ1-5	TGTGCCTGGAGTGGACAGGGCAATCAGCCCCAGCATTTT	CAWSGQGNQPQHF
-	-	TRBV28	TRBJ2-7	TGTGCCAGCAGTCTACGGGGTAATTGGGTGGACGAGCAGTACTTC	CASSLRGNWVDEQYF
-	-	TRBV19	TRBJ1-3	TGTGCCAGTACGGAGTACTCTGGAAACACCATATATTTT	CASTEYSGNTIYF
TRBD1	once	TRBV27	TRBJ1-4	TGTGCCAGCAGTTTTATAGGGGGCGGTGAAAAACTGTTTTTT	CASSFIGGGEKLFF
TRBD1	once	TRBV10-3	TRBJ1-2	TGTGCCATCAGTGGGGCCCCAGACAGGGTGAATGGCTACACCTTC	CAISGAPDRVNGYTF
-	-	TRBV29-1	TRBJ2-7	TGCAGCGTTGATATAGCACCTACCTACGAGCAGTACTTC	CSVDIAPTYEQYF
TRBD1	few	TRBV20-1	TRBJ1-4	TGCAGTGCGAGGACAGGGCGGAAACTGTTTTTT	CSARTGRKLFF
-	-	TRBV6-5	TRBJ2-2	TGTGCCAGCAACAGGGCAGGGAAGGGCGGGGAGCTGTTTTTT	CASNRAGKGGELFF
-	-	TRBV11-2	TRBJ2-5	TGTGCCAGCAGCCGGAGGGGGGGGGAGACCCAGTACTTC	CASSRRGGETQYF
-	-	TRBV25-1	TRBJ1-4	TGTGCCAGCAAGGGGTTCGGCGGGAGCAATGAAAAACTGTTTTTT	CASKGFGGSNEKLFF
-	-	TRBV6-1	TRBJ1-2	TGTGCCAGCAGTGACTTTTCGGTACCTGCGCATGGCTACACCTTC	CASSDFSVPAHGYTF
TRBD2	-	TRBV5-5	TRBJ2-7	TGTGCCAGCAGCCCGGGACTAGCGGAGCAGTACTTC	CASSPGLAEQYF